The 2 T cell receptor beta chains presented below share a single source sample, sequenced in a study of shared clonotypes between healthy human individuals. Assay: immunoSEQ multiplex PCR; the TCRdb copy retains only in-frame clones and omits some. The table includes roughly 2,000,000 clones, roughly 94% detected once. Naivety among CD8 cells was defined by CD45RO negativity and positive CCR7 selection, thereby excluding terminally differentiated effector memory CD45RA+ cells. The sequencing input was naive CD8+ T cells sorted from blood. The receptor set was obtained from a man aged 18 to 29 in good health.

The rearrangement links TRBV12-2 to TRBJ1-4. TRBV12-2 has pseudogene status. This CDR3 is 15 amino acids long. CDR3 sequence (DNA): TGTGCAAGTCGCAGACCCCGGGGTTCGAATGAAAAACTGTTTTTT. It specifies CASRRPRGSNEKLFF.

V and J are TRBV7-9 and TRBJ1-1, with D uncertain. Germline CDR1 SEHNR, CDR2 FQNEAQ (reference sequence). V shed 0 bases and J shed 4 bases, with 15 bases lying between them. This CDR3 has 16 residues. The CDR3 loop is CASSLAWPSLGTEAFF. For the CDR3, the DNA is TGTGCCAGCAGCTTAGCGTGGCCCTCATTGGGCACTGAAGCTTTCTTT.